This T cell receptor beta chain came from a study of shared clonotypes between healthy human individuals. Across the whole study: Sampling drew on donors who were a couple of women and three men aged 18 to 49. Study findings and constraints: Relative to memory subsets, naive subsets generally showed larger estimated richness.

Each sorted subset replicate got 200 ng genomic DNA, tens of thousands of genomes. Repertoires were generated with immunoSEQ multiplex PCR, while TCRdb's copy carries only in-frame clones and drops some. This table has some 2 million clones, about 95% appearing once. The trim removed 5 bases at V and 8 bases at J, leaving 10 bases unmatched. Germline values: CDR1 SGHNT, CDR2 YYREEE (reference sequence). CDR3 size: 15 residues. Naive CD8 isolation took CD45RO-negative cells positively selected for CCR7 and excluded terminally differentiated effector memory CD45RA+ cells. Worth noting for this clone: As yet, its antigen is unknown.

Sequencing used naive CD8+ T cells sorted from blood. The rearrangement joins TRBV5-4 to TRBJ2-1; 10 positions agree with TRBD2. The receptor was isolated from a man between 18 and 35 years old in good health. CDR3 in DNA: TGTGCCAGCAGGTATAGCGGGGGGAGCCGTTATGAGCAGTTCTTC. Its translation: CASRYSGGSRYEQFF.